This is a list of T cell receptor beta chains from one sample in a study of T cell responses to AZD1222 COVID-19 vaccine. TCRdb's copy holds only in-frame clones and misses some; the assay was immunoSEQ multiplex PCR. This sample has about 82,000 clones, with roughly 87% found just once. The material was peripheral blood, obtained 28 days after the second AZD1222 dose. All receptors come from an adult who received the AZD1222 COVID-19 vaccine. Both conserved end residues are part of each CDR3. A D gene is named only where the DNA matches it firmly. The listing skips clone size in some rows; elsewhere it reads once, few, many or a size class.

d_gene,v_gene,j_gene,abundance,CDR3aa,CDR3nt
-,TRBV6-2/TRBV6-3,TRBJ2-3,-,CASSYSSRSTDTQYF,TGTGCCAGCAGTTACTCGAGTCGGAGCACAGATACGCAGTATTTT
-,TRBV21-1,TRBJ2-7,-,CASSNSGRGHEQYF,TGTGCCAGCAGCAACTCTGGCAGGGGCCACGAGCAGTACTTC
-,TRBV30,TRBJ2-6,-,CACPGPDSGANVLTF,TGTGCCTGCCCGGGACCCGACTCTGGGGCCAACGTCCTGACTTTC
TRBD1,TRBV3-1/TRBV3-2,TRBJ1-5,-,CASSNTGGEAQHF,TGTGCCAGCAGCAATACAGGGGGCGAAGCCCAGCATTTT
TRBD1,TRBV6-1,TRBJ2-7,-,CASSEDTGGTYEQYF,TGTGCCAGCAGTGAAGACACAGGGGGCACGTACGAGCAGTACTTC
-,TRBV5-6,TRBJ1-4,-,CASSGDVVKEKLFF,TGTGCCAGCAGCGGAGATGTGGTCAAGGAAAAACTGTTTTTT
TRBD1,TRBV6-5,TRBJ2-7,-,CASSYSGTGVHEQYF,TGTGCCAGCAGTTACTCGGGGACAGGGGTACACGAGCAGTACTTC
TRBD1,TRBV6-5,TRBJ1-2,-,CASSYSTGVGGYTF,TGTGCCAGCAGTTACTCTACAGGGGTTGGAGGCTACACCTTC
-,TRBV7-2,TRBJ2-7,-,CASSDRPDGLEYF,TGTGCCAGCAGCGACCGGCCGGACGGCCTGGAGTACTTC
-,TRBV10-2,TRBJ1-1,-,CASSELSTVNTEAFF,TGCGCCAGCAGTGAGTTAAGTACAGTCAACACTGAAGCTTTCTTT
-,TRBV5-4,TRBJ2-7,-,CASSLGQFSLEQYF,TGTGCCAGCAGCTTGGGACAGTTCTCACTGGAGCAGTACTTC
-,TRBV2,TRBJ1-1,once,CASSGGRRNTEAFF,TGTGCCAGCAGTGGGGGCAGGAGGAACACTGAAGCTTTCTTT
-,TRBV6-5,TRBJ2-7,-,CASASKGRWEQYF,TGTGCCAGCGCATCGAAGGGACGATGGGAGCAGTACTTC
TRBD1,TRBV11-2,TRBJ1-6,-,CASSLDRSYNSPLHF,TGTGCCAGCAGCCTGGACAGGAGTTATAATTCACCCCTCCACTTT
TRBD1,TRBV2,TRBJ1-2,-,CASRGTGGYGYTF,TGTGCCAGCAGGGGGACAGGGGGCTATGGCTACACCTTC